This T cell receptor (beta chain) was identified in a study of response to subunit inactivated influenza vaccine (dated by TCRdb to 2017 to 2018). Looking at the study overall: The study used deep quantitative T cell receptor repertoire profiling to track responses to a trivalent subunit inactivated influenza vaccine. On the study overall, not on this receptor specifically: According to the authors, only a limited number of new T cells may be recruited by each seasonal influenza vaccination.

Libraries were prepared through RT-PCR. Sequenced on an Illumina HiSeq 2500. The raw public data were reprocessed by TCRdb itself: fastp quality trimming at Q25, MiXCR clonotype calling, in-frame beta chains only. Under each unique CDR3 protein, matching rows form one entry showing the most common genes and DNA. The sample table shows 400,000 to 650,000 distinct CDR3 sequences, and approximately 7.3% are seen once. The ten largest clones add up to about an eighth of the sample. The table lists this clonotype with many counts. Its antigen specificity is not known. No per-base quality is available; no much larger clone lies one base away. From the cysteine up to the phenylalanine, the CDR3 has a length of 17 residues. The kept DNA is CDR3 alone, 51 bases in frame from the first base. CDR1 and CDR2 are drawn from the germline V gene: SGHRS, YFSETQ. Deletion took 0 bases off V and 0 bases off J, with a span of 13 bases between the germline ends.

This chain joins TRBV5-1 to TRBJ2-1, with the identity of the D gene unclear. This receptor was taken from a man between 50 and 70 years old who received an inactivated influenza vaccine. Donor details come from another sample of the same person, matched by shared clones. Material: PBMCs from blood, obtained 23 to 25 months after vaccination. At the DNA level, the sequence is TGCGCCAGCAGCTTGGTTCCCGCGGAAAGCTCCTACAATGAGCAGTTCTTC. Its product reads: CASSLVPAESSYNEQFF.